This T cell receptor beta chain originates from a study of blood T cell repertoires in COVID-19. Study as a whole: Spain, Italy and the United States supplied samples that represented acute and convalescent COVID-19. PBMCs, B-cell-depleted T cells, or T cells were the source of the cDNA or gDNA that made up the material.

In the study's own analysis: For nucleated cells, counts were estimated from reference gene primer amplification. Sequencing was performed with immunoSEQ multiplex PCR; in TCRdb, only in-frame clones are kept and a portion is missing. D and trimming were read from the DNA, whereas the V and J calls and clone size are those reported in that table. This table holds 110,000 or so clones, 87% found once. The V gene's germline CDR1 is LGHDT and CDR2 YNNKEL (reference sequence). CDR3 length: 12 residues. J was trimmed by 13 bases and V by 1 base; bases with no gene match: 6. The source of this sequence is a human donor in a cohort sampled during active COVID-19. The specimen sequenced was peripheral blood. The rearrangement links TRBV3-1 (or the pseudogene TRBV3-2) to TRBJ1-2; 7 nucleotides match TRBD1. CDR3 coding DNA: TGTGCCAGCAGCCAAGGGACAGGTTCCTGCACCTTC. It translates to CASSQGTGSCTF.